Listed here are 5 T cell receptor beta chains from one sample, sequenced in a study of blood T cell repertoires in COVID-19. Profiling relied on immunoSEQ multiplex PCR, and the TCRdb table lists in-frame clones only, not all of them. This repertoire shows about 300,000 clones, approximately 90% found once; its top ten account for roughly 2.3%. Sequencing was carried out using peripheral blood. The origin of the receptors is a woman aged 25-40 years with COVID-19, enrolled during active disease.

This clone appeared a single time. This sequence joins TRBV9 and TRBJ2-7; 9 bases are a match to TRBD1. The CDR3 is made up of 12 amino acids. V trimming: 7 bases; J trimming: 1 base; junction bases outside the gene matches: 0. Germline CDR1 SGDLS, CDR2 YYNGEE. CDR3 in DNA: TGTGCCAGCGGGACAGGGTCCTACGAGCAGTACTTC. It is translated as CASGTGSYEQYF.

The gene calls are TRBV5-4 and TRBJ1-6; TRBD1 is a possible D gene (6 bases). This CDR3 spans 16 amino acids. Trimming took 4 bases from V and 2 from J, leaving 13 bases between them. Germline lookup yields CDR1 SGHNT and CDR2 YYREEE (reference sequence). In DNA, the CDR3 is TGTGCCAGCAGCGCAGGGGTTAGCACCTATAATTCACCCCTCCACTTT. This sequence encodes CASSAGVSTYNSPLHF.

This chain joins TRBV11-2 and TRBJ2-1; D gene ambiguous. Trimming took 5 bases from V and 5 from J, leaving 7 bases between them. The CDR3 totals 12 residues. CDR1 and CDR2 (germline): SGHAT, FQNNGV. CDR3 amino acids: CASSQLNNEQFF. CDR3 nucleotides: TGTGCCAGCAGCCAACTAAACAATGAGCAGTTCTTC.

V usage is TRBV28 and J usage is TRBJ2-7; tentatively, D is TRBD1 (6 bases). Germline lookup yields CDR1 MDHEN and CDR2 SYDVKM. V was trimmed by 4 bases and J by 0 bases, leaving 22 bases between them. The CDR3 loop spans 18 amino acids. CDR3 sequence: CASSSPFGSRDNSYEQYF. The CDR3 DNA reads TGTGCCAGCAGTTCACCTTTTGGGTCCCGGGACAACTCCTACGAGCAGTACTTC.

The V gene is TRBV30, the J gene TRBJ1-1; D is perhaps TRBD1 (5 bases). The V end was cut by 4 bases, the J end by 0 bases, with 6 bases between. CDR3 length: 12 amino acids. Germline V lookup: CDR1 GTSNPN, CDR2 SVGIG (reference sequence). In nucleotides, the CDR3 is TGTGCCTGGATACAGGTGAACACTGAAGCTTTCTTT. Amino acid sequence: CAWIQVNTEAFF.